The 22 T cell receptor beta chains given below trace back to one sample, sequenced in a study of shared clonotypes between healthy human individuals (dated by TCRdb to 2018 to 2021). Library preparation used the immunoSEQ multiplex PCR assay. TCRdb provides this immuneACCESS table in a form limited to in-frame rearrangements. Some clones are lacking; in checked studies, under half of them reflect an unresolved V gene, and why the rest are absent is not known. Counted in this sample were some 800,000 clones; about 92% of them appeared once. Of the sample, less than 25% is held by the ten largest clones. CD8 naive samples were obtained by positive selection for CCR7 among CD45RO-negative cells, yielding a CD45RA+CCR7+ population from which TemRA cells were excluded. Sequenced input: naive CD8+ T cells sorted from blood. In the paper's terms, the cell subset or site label means: CD45RA+CCR7+. Receptors were obtained from a man younger than 45 in good health.

J is TRBJ2-2 and V is TRBV15; 8 nucleotides match TRBD1. The V gene end was trimmed by 1 base and the J gene end by 8 bases; junction bases not matched to a gene: 9. There are 16 residues in the CDR3. CDR1 is LNHNV, CDR2 YYDKDF, per germline (reference sequence). The CDR3 loop reads CATSRAGQAVMGELFF. CDR3 in DNA: TGTGCCACCAGCAGAGCGGGACAGGCGGTGATGGGGGAGCTGTTTTTT.

The genes are TRBV4-1 and TRBJ2-7; 10 nucleotides line up with TRBD2. The V and J ends lost 6 bases and 7 bases, in that order; junction bases with no gene match: 15. Per the germline V gene, CDR1 is MGHRA and CDR2 is YSYEKL. This CDR3 contains 16 residues. CDR3 in amino acids: CASSQETSGRVGEQYF. The CDR3 nucleotides read TGCGCCAGCAGTCAGGAAACCAGCGGGAGGGTGGGTGAGCAGTACTTC.

V gene TRBV7-6 combines with J gene TRBJ2-3, with TRBD2 as a possible D gene (6 bases). V lost 7 bases and J 3 bases, leaving 11 bases between the germline ends. Germline assignment: CDR1 SGHVS and CDR2 FNYEAQ. This CDR3 region has 13 residues. In DNA, the CDR3 is TGTGCCAGCACCTCACGGGGGACAGATACGCAGTATTTT. Protein product: CASTSRGTDTQYF.

As for this clone: Other DNA sequences of this sample code for an identical CDR3. The chain couples TRBV11-2 to TRBJ2-7; D is unclear. This CDR3 spans 13 amino acids. Trimming left V 0 bases short and J 1 base short, with 4 bases between. From germline, CDR1 is SGHAT and CDR2 FQNNGV. The CDR3 nucleotides read TGTGCCAGCAGCTTAGAGGTATCCTACGAGCAGTACTTC. The encoded protein is CASSLEVSYEQYF.

This chain joins TRBV7-9 and TRBJ2-1, with unresolved D. This CDR3 has 13 residues. Germline V lookup: CDR1 SEHNR, CDR2 FQNEAQ (reference sequence). V was clipped by 5 bases and J by 0 bases, with 5 bases between them. The CDR3 nucleotides are TGTGCCAGCAGCGCCACCTCCTACAATGAGCAGTTCTTC. Translating it yields CASSATSYNEQFF.

There are a few counts of this clone. The chain links TRBV30 to TRBJ2-1, with TRBD2 identical over 10 bases. The CDR3 extends over 15 amino acids. Germline V CDR1 and CDR2: GTSNPN, SVGIG (reference sequence). V lost 4 bases and J lost 8; bases outside the gene matches: 11. The CDR3 reads CAWNPLLAGSHEQFF. In nucleotides, the CDR3 is TGTGCCTGGAACCCCCTACTAGCGGGATCCCATGAGCAGTTCTTC.

To note about this clone: In the same sample, other DNA sequences code for this CDR3. CDR3 sequence reads: CASSESSTDTQYF. The CDR3 DNA reads TGCGCCAGCAGTGAATCGAGCACAGATACGCAGTATTTT. This chain links TRBV10-1 with TRBJ2-3; D gene ambiguous. Germline lookup yields CDR1 WNHNN and CDR2 SYGVQD (reference sequence). This CDR3 comprises 13 residues. V lost 3 bases and J 0 bases, leaving 4 bases between the germline ends.

This clone appeared once. The chain joins TRBV29-1 to TRBJ2-1; 8 positions match TRBD1. The CDR3 is 15 residues long. The V gene end was trimmed by 2 bases and the J gene end by 6 bases; junction bases not matched to a gene: 9. Germline-derived CDR1 and CDR2 are SQVTM and ANQGSEA. The CDR3 nucleotides are TGCAGCGTTGAAAGACGACAGGGGCTGGGCAATGAGCAGTTCTTC. Protein: CSVERRQGLGNEQFF.

The genes are TRBV4-1 and TRBJ2-1; D not certain. The germline V gene encodes CDR1 MGHRA and CDR2 YSYEKL. V was clipped by 2 bases and J by 7 bases, with 6 bases between them. This CDR3 is 12 amino acids long. CDR3 DNA: TGCGCCAGCAGCCAATCCCTAAATGAGCAGTTCTTC. This translates into CASSQSLNEQFF.

The V call is TRBV27, the J call TRBJ2-7; 8 nucleotides agree with TRBD1. The germline gives CDR1 MNHEY, CDR2 SMNVEV (reference sequence). Trimming removed 7 bases from V and 4 bases from J; junction bases left unmatched: 12. CDR3 length: 15 residues. The CDR3 here is CASKGPGGAGYEQYF. For the CDR3, the DNA is TGTGCCAGCAAGGGGCCAGGGGGCGCGGGGTACGAGCAGTACTTC.

The chain combines TRBV10-3 with TRBJ2-7; TRBD2 is a possible D gene (5 bases). V lost 7 bases and J lost 3, with 13 bases in between. Looked up from germline, CDR1 is ENHRY and CDR2 is SYGVKD. The CDR3 runs 13 residues. The CDR3 DNA follows: TGTGCCATCAATTCACGAGGGAACTACGAGCAGTACTTC. This translates into CAINSRGNYEQYF.

This clone was found a few times. This CDR3 reads CASSQKNRVYNEQFF. Written as DNA, the CDR3 is TGTGCCAGCTCACAGAAGAACAGGGTCTACAATGAGCAGTTCTTC. The V and J genes are TRBV18 and TRBJ2-1, with a possible D match to TRBD1 (6 bases). V was clipped by 4 bases and J by 3 bases, with 13 bases between them. Germline CDR1 KGHSH, CDR2 LQKENI. CDR3 length equals 15 residues.

The rearrangement links TRBV11-3 to TRBJ1-1, with unresolved D. This CDR3 is built from 13 residues. Germline V gives CDR1 SGHNT, CDR2 YENEEA. Trimming cost V 5 bases and J 5 bases, with 12 bases left between them. CDR3 in amino acids: CASSPGPGTEAFF. CDR3 DNA sequence: TGTGCCAGCAGCCCCGGACCGGGGACTGAAGCTTTCTTT.

This clone was seen only once. The genes are TRBV11-2 and TRBJ2-7; 8 bases line up with TRBD2. From germline, CDR1 is SGHAT and CDR2 FQNNGV. The CDR3 spans 17 residues. Trimming took 0 bases from V and 0 from J; bases not matched to a gene: 7. Written as DNA, the CDR3 is TGTGCCAGCAGCTTAGATCCGGGCGGGAGGAGCTCCTACGAGCAGTACTTC. This sequence encodes CASSLDPGGRSSYEQYF.

CDR3 DNA: TGTGCCAGCAGCAAAGGGAAACGAGAGACCCAGTACTTC. Translated: CASSKGKRETQYF. The V gene is TRBV21-1, the J gene TRBJ2-5. TRBV21-1 is deemed a pseudogene. CDR3 size: 13 residues.

This chain links TRBV6-5 with TRBJ2-7; a possible D gene is TRBD2 (5 bases). Germline values: CDR1 MNHEY, CDR2 SVGAGI. V lost 2 bases and J lost 4, with 12 bases in between. This CDR3 comprises 14 residues. This CDR3 reads CASSYTGVGYEQYF. CDR3 DNA: TGTGCCAGCAGTTACACCGGGGTGGGGTACGAGCAGTACTTC.

The chain links TRBV18 to TRBJ2-5; D ambiguous. The CDR3 has 17 residues. Germline assignment: CDR1 KGHSH and CDR2 LQKENI. The V and J ends lost 3 bases and 1 base respectively, with 18 bases between them. The CDR3, as DNA: TGTGCCAGCTCACCCTGGAAGGCAGAGGCATCCCAAGAGACCCAGTACTTC. This gives the protein CASSPWKAEASQETQYF.

The CDR3 nucleotides read TGTGCCAGCAGCCAGCGGGAGGGCCGCACCGGGGAGCTGTTTTTT. Its protein product is CASSQREGRTGELFF. The chain recombines TRBV7-6 with TRBJ2-2; 10 bases agree with TRBD2. Germline CDR1 is SGHVS and CDR2 is FNYEAQ. The J segment lost 4 bases and the V segment lost 5 bases, leaving 4 bases of the junction unmatched. This CDR3 comprises 15 residues.

This chain joins TRBV27 and TRBJ2-3; 11 nucleotides agree with TRBD2. The CDR3 runs to 15 residues. The germline V gene has CDR1 MNHEY and CDR2 SMNVEV (reference sequence). V was pared by 4 bases and J by 4 bases, with 4 bases of the junction left unmatched. In DNA form, the CDR3 reads TGTGCCAGCAGTTCAATAGCGGGAGGGCCAGATACGCAGTATTTT. This translates into CASSSIAGGPDTQYF.

A single count supports this clone. This chain uses TRBV9 with TRBJ2-1, with 10 bases fitting TRBD2. This CDR3 contains 16 residues. V lost 4 bases and J lost 9; bases outside the gene matches: 13. CDR1 is SGDLS, CDR2 YYNGEE, per germline. CDR3 sequence reads: CASSPQSGRGWGEQFF. Written as DNA, the CDR3 is TGTGCCAGCAGCCCACAGAGCGGGAGGGGATGGGGTGAGCAGTTCTTC.

This chain uses TRBV19 with TRBJ1-1, with D perhaps matching TRBD1 (6 bases). In germline, CDR1 is LNHDA, CDR2 SQIVND (reference sequence). This CDR3 comprises 16 residues. V shed 1 base and J shed 4 bases, with 16 bases lying between them. CDR3 sequence: CASSIAGGGTGTEAFF. CDR3 nucleotides: TGTGCCAGTAGTATAGCAGGAGGGGGGACGGGCACTGAAGCTTTCTTT. Full variable domain (missing parts from reference TRBV19 and TRBJ1-1): DGGITQSPKYLFRKEGQNVTLSCEQNLNHDAMYWYRQDPGQGLRLIYYSQIVNDFQKGDIAEGYSVSREKKESFPLTVTSAQKNPTAFYLCASSIAGGGTGTEAFFGQGTRLTVV.

The table lists this clone with a count of one. The rearrangement joins TRBV11-2 to TRBJ2-1; D not resolved. CDR1 and CDR2 from the germline V gene are SGHAT and FQNNGV. This CDR3 is built from 14 residues. Trimming pared 5 bases from V and 7 bases from J, leaving 15 bases between. The CDR3 region is CASSRHGEVNEQFF. The CDR3 DNA follows: TGTGCCAGCAGCCGACATGGGGAAGTGAATGAGCAGTTCTTC.